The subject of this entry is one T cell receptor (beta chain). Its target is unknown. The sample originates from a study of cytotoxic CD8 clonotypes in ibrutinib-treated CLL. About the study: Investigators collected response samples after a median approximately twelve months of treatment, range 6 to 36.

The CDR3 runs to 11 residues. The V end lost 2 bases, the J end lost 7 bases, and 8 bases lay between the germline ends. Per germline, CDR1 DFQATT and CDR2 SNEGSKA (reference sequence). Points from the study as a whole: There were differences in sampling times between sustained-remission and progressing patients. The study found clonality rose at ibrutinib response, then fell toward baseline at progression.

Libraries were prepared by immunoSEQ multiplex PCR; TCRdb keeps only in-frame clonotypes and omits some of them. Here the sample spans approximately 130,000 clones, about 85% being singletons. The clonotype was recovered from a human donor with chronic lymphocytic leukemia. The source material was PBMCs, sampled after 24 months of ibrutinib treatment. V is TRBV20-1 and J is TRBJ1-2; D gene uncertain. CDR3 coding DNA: TGCAGTGCTAGACCCCAAGTTGGCTACACCTTC. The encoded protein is CSARPQVGYTF.